Listed below are T cell receptor beta chains from one sample, sequenced in a study of shared clonotypes between healthy human individuals. Repertoires were generated with immunoSEQ multiplex PCR, while TCRdb's copy carries only in-frame clones and drops some. This table holds hundreds of thousands of clones, approximately 97% found once. The sample comprised naive CD8+ T cells sorted from blood. The receptor source for this set is a young man in good health. Each CDR3 is given with its conserved first and last residue. A D gene is named only where the DNA matches it firmly. Not every row has a clone size; where given, it reads once, few, many or a size class.

V gene	clone size	J gene	D gene	CDR3 protein	CDR3 DNA
TRBV11-2	-	TRBJ2-7	-	CASSLDPGLLAYEQYF	TGTGCCAGCAGCTTAGATCCAGGACTATTAGCCTACGAGCAGTACTTC
TRBV5-1	-	TRBJ2-2	-	CASSPTWTGNTGELFF	TGCGCCAGCAGCCCGACCTGGACGGGAAACACCGGGGAGCTGTTTTTT
TRBV5-1	-	TRBJ1-3	TRBD1	CASSPGTGSGNTIYF	TGCGCCAGCAGCCCGGGGACAGGGTCTGGAAACACCATATATTTT
TRBV19	-	TRBJ1-5	-	CASSMLTFYSNQPQHF	TGTGCCAGTAGCATGCTGACCTTTTATAGCAATCAGCCCCAGCATTTT
TRBV9	once	TRBJ2-1	TRBD2	CASSVRLAGDNEQFF	TGTGCCAGCAGCGTACGCCTAGCGGGGGACAATGAGCAGTTCTTC
TRBV27	-	TRBJ2-7	TRBD1	CASSLTGQGRGEQYF	TGTGCCAGCAGTTTAACGGGACAGGGGAGAGGCGAGCAGTACTTC
TRBV7-6	-	TRBJ2-1	TRBD2	CASSLWTSGRPGNEQFF	TGTGCCAGCAGCTTGTGGACTAGCGGGAGGCCGGGGAATGAGCAGTTCTTC
TRBV7-9	-	TRBJ2-1	TRBD2	CASRGNDLAGFHNEQFF	TGTGCCAGCAGGGGAAATGATCTAGCGGGATTCCACAATGAGCAGTTCTTC
TRBV6-5	-	TRBJ2-2	-	CASSYHTGELFF	TGTGCCAGCAGCTACCACACCGGGGAGCTGTTTTTT
TRBV28	-	TRBJ2-7	-	CASSLNTYEQYF	TGTGCCAGCAGTTTAAACACCTACGAGCAGTACTTC
TRBV4-3	-	TRBJ2-7	-	CASSQDHPGTYEQYF	TGCGCCAGCAGCCAAGACCACCCGGGGACCTACGAGCAGTACTTC
TRBV28	-	TRBJ2-5	-	CASSLATNVGFLSVTQETQYF	TGTGCCAGCAGTTTAGCCACCAACGTGGGTTTCTTATCGGTTACACAAGAGACCCAGTACTTC
TRBV25-1	-	TRBJ1-2	-	CASPTQGNYGYTF	TGTGCCAGCCCGACACAGGGAAACTATGGCTACACCTTC
TRBV7-2	-	TRBJ1-4	-	CASSLARGSNEKLFF	TGTGCCAGCAGCTTAGCTCGGGGGTCTAATGAAAAACTGTTTTTT
TRBV7-2	-	TRBJ1-5	-	CASSQAREFQPQHF	TGTGCCAGCAGCCAGGCCAGGGAGTTTCAGCCCCAGCATTTT
TRBV29-1	-	TRBJ2-7	TRBD2	CSAGSGSLFDEQYF	TGCAGCGCCGGCAGCGGGAGCTTGTTCGACGAGCAGTACTTC
TRBV27	-	TRBJ2-5	-	CASSPASSEETQYF	TGTGCCAGCAGCCCTGCTAGCAGCGAAGAGACCCAGTACTTC
TRBV29-1	once	TRBJ1-1	-	CSAAWGAGFNTEAFF	TGCAGCGCTGCCTGGGGAGCCGGCTTCAACACTGAAGCTTTCTTT
TRBV28	-	TRBJ2-1	-	CASSLTLRAHVDEQFF	TGTGCCAGCAGTTTAACCCTGAGGGCCCACGTCGATGAGCAGTTCTTC
TRBV21-1	-	TRBJ2-1	-	CASSNRGAKGSGEAYNEQFF	TGTGCCAGCAGCAACAGAGGGGCAAAAGGGTCAGGGGAGGCCTACAATGAGCAGTTCTTC
TRBV18	-	TRBJ2-3	-	CASSPGGESTDTQYF	TGTGCCAGCTCACCAGGGGGCGAAAGCACAGATACGCAGTATTTT
TRBV4-1	-	TRBJ2-1	TRBD2	CASSHLLAGNGDEQFF	TGCGCCAGCAGCCACCTACTAGCGGGAAACGGCGATGAGCAGTTCTTC
TRBV6-1	-	TRBJ1-1	-	CASSGGYTEAFF	TGTGCCAGCAGTGGGGGGTACACTGAAGCTTTCTTT
TRBV7-2	-	TRBJ2-7	-	CASSPQGRTGDEQYF	TGTGCCAGCAGCCCCCAAGGTAGAACGGGGGACGAGCAGTACTTC
TRBV9	-	TRBJ2-1	TRBD2	CASSVGDSGSYEQFF	TGTGCCAGCAGCGTAGGGGATAGCGGGAGCTATGAGCAGTTCTTC
TRBV9	-	TRBJ2-7	TRBD2	CASSPSGRAYSSSYEQYF	TGTGCCAGCAGCCCTAGCGGGAGGGCCTACTCGAGCTCCTACGAGCAGTACTTC
TRBV9	-	TRBJ2-4	TRBD2	CASSPTGGLLAKNIQYF	TGTGCCAGCAGCCCAACGGGGGGGTTACTAGCCAAAAACATTCAGTACTTC
TRBV4-3	-	TRBJ2-1	-	CASSQDLAASSYNEQFF	TGCGCCAGCAGCCAAGATCTAGCAGCGAGCTCCTACAATGAGCAGTTCTTC
TRBV7-8	-	TRBJ2-7	-	CASSFSRVPYEQYF	TGTGCCAGCAGCTTTTCGAGGGTGCCCTACGAGCAGTACTTC
TRBV9	-	TRBJ2-7	-	CASSVEVGSGEQYF	TGTGCCAGCAGCGTAGAAGTCGGGAGTGGCGAGCAGTACTTC
TRBV7-9	-	TRBJ2-7	-	CASSSTSQGSYEQYF	TGTGCCAGCAGCTCAACTTCACAGGGTTCCTACGAGCAGTACTTC
TRBV4-1	-	TRBJ2-1	TRBD2	CASSTTSGSGYEQFF	TGCGCCAGCAGTACCACTAGCGGGAGCGGCTATGAGCAGTTCTTC
TRBV10-1	-	TRBJ2-2	-	CASSESVNTGELFF	TGCGCCAGCAGTGAGTCAGTGAACACCGGGGAGCTGTTTTTT
TRBV19	once	TRBJ2-1	-	CASSVDRYNEQFF	TGTGCCAGTAGTGTGGACCGCTACAATGAGCAGTTCTTC
TRBV27	-	TRBJ2-7	TRBD1	CASSIGQGAYEQYF	TGTGCCAGCAGTATAGGACAGGGGGCCTACGAGCAGTACTTC
TRBV4-3	-	TRBJ2-2	-	CASSQDGTGELFF	TGCGCCAGCAGCCAAGATGGGACCGGGGAGCTGTTTTTT
TRBV25-1	-	TRBJ2-7	-	CASSEGSYEQYF	TGTGCCAGCAGTGAGGGTTCCTACGAGCAGTACTTC